This entry concerns a single TCR beta chain. No antigen is known for it. The data are from a study of T cell responses to AZD1222 COVID-19 vaccine. Sequencing was performed with immunoSEQ multiplex PCR; in TCRdb, only in-frame clones are kept and a portion is missing. The sample includes approximately 42,000 clones, 88% of them seen just once. Findings of the study overall: Seropositive status at baseline applied to only 5 to 7 AZD1222 recipients. The repertoires were collected only after the peak T cell response. Clonal diversity was possibly underestimated, and white British individuals and females predominated among donors. As reported, nearly half of all spike-specific TCRs target variant regions that are unmutated.

Germline CDR1 LNHDA, CDR2 SQIVND (reference sequence). With V trimmed by 5 bases and J by 4 bases, 11 bases remained unmatched. The CDR3 loop spans 17 amino acids. This TCR derives from an adult who received the AZD1222 COVID-19 vaccine. This specimen was peripheral blood, taken 28 days after the second AZD1222 dose. The chain employs TRBV19 and TRBJ2-3, with 11 bases that match TRBD2. The CDR3 DNA reads as TGTGCCAGTAGTTGGGGCCTCACTAGCGGGGGAGCAGATACGCAGTATTTT. Translated, it gives CASSWGLTSGGADTQYF.